The clone carrying this T cell receptor beta chain showed up many times. This sample was included in a study of identical twins. This CDR3 contains 13 residues. Germline CDR1 reads LGHDT; CDR2 reads YNNKEL (reference sequence). The germline V and J ends were trimmed by 1 base and 2 bases, with 5 bases remaining between them. TCRdb passed the 5' RACE reads through MiXCR, listing each CDR3 protein once. The data contain around 490,000 distinct CDR3 sequences, 20% to 25% of them singletons. The sample was also linked to a second study, of yellow fever vaccine responses in identical twins.

The material sequenced was CD4+ T cells sorted from blood. The chain joins TRBV3-1 to TRBJ2-5; D remains unclear. The source is a woman aged 18-29 years in good health. CDR3 protein: CASSQVSQETQYF. CDR3 nucleotides: TGTGCCAGCAGCCAAGTTTCTCAAGAGACCCAGTACTTC.